This TCR beta chain was recorded in a study of blood T cell repertoires in COVID-19. Study overall: Samples taken during acute and convalescent COVID-19 were collected in the United States, Italy and Spain. Sample material is recorded as cDNA or gDNA derived from T cells, B-cell-depleted T cells, or PBMCs.

Original handling: Nucleated cell number was recorded as an estimate derived from reference gene primer amplification. The repertoire was sequenced with immunoSEQ multiplex PCR; TCRdb's copy has only in-frame clones and lacks some. Clone size and V and J calls were adopted from that table, with D and trimming inferred from the DNA. The table includes some 290,000 clones, roughly 90% detected once. The CDR3 sequence is 14 residues long. The germline CDR1 and CDR2 sequences are SGHTA and FQGNSA. V gave up 2 bases and J gave up 3 bases, with 11 bases separating them. A Seattle source enrolled patients during active infection and followed them longitudinally.

The gene calls are TRBV7-2 and TRBJ2-7, with a weak D call TRBD2 (5 bases). Sequenced input: peripheral blood. The receptor comes from a woman aged 30 to 39 with COVID-19, enrolled during active disease. This CDR3 reads CASSLRSRDYEQYF. The CDR3 bases are TGTGCCAGCAGCTTAAGGTCCCGGGACTACGAGCAGTACTTC.